Listed here is a single TCR beta chain. Its antigen is currently unknown. The data are from a study of cytomegalovirus exposure and HLA in healthy donors. Whole-study context: For the roughly 370 genotyped donors, 75% to 90% fell within the Caucasian-associated ancestry cluster. General study points: While the bulk of TCR sequences proved rare, some public TCRs turned up in many donors. In a later analysis, V- and J-gene trimming of beta chains associated with a DCLRE1C missense variant, replicated independently.

This CDR3 region has 14 residues. CDR1 and CDR2 (germline): SGHTA, FQGNSA. V was cut by 5 bases and J by 2 bases, with 13 bases left in between. PCR used 60 Vbeta primers and 13 Jbeta primers. Here immunoSEQ multiplex PCR was the method, and the copy in TCRdb shows in-frame clones only, minus some. Of under 200,000 clones in the sample, less than 90% are singletons; the top ten hold roughly 6.3%. These donors, healthy bone marrow donors, were studied. The specimen was PBMCs. The receptor comes from a male donor in good health and CMV-seropositive. V usage is TRBV7-2 and J usage is TRBJ2-7; D is unresolved. The CDR3 DNA is TGTGCCAGCAGCCGACACGAGACCGCCTACGAGCAGTACTTC. It yields the protein CASSRHETAYEQYF. Supplemented by reference TRBV7-2 and TRBJ2-7, the full variable domain reads GAGVSQSPSNKVTEKGKDVELRCDPISGHTALYWYRQSLGQGLEFLIYFQGNSAPDKSGLPSDRFSAERTGGSVSTLTIQRTQQEDSAVYLCASSRHETAYEQYFGPGTRLTVT.